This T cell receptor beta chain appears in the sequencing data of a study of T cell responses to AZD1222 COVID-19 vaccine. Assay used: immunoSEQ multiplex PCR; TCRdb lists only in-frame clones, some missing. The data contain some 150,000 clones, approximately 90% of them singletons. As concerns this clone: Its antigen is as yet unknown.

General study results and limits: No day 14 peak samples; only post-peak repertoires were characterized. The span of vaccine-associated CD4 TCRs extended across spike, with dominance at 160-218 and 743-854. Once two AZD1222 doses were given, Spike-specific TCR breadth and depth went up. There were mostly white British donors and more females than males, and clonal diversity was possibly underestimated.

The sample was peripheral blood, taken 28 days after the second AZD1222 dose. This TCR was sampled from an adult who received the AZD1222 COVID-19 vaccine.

CDR3 loop: CASSFLDRGGNTIYF. CDR3 nucleotide sequence: TGTGCCAGCAGTTTCTTGGACCGTGGGGGAAACACCATATATTTT. V is TRBV6-2 or TRBV6-3 and J is TRBJ1-3; D not resolved. Germline V gene lookup returns CDR1 MNHEY and CDR2 SVGEGT. The CDR3 is 15 residues long. Trimming left V 4 bases short and J 4 bases short, with 14 bases between.